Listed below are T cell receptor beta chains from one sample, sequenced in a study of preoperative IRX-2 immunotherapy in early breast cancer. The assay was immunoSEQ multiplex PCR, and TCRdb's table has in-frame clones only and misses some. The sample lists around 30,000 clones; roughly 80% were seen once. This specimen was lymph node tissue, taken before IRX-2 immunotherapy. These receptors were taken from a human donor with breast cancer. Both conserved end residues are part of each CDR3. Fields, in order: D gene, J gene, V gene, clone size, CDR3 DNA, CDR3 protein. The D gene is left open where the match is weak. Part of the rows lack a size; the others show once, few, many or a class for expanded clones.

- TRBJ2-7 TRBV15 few TGTGCCACCAGCAGAGACCGGCGGGGCAGCAACTACGAGCAGTACTTC CATSRDRRGSNYEQYF
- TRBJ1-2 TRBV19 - TGTGCCAGTAGTATACGCGGGACCGGGGATGGCTACACCTTC CASSIRGTGDGYTF
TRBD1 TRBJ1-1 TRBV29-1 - TGCAGCGCCGCAAAACAGGGGGACCGCGCTGAAGCTTTCTTT CSAAKQGDRAEAFF
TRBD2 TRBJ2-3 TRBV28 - TGTGCCAGCAGTTCCGGGGGGGCCGTAATCTCCACAGATACGCAGTATTTT CASSSGGAVISTDTQYF
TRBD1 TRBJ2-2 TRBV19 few TGTGCCAGTAAGCGGACAGGGCAGAACACCGGGGAGCTGTTTTTT CASKRTGQNTGELFF
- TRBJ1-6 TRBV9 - TGTGCCAGCAGCGTAGGGCACAGCAATAATTCACCCCTCCACTTT CASSVGHSNNSPLHF
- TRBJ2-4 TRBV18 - TGTGCCAGCTCACCCAGGGCTGGGGGGGCCAAAAACATTCAGTACTTC CASSPRAGGAKNIQYF
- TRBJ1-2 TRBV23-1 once TGCGCCAGCAGCTTAGTTACAGGGACGGGGGGTGGCTACACCTTC CASSLVTGTGGGYTF
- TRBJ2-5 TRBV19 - TGTGCCAGTAGTATACCAGGTGGAGAGACCCAGTACTTC CASSIPGGETQYF
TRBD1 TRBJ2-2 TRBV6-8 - TGTGCCAGCAGTTCGACAGGGGACGGCACCGGGGAGCTGTTTTTT CASSSTGDGTGELFF
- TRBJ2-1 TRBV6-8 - TGTGCCAGCAGTTACCCCAATTCCTACAATGAGCAGTTCTTC CASSYPNSYNEQFF
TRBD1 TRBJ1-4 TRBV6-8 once TGTGCCAGCAGTTACAGTGGGACAGGCGGTTATGAAAAACTGTTTTTT CASSYSGTGGYEKLFF
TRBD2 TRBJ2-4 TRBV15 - TGTGCCACCAGCCCCGGGGGGGCGGGGGGCCTGGCGGCCAAAAACATTCAGTACTTC CATSPGGAGGLAAKNIQYF
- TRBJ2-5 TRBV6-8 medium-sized TGTGCCAGCAGTACTTTGGGGGAGACCCAGTACTTC CASSTLGETQYF
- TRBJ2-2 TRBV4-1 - TGCGCCAGCAGCCAAGATCGTTGGGGACTTGACCAGGGGGAGCTGTTTTTT CASSQDRWGLDQGELFF
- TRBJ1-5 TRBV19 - TGTGCCAGTAGTACCCACCAAAATCAGCCCCAGCATTTT CASSTHQNQPQHF
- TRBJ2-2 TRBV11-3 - TGTGCCAGCAGCTTGGGGTTGAACACCGGGGAGCTGTTTTTT CASSLGLNTGELFF
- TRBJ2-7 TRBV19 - TGTGCCAGTAGTCGCGCCTCAGGACAGGGAGGGTACAAGCAGTACTTC CASSRASGQGGYKQYF
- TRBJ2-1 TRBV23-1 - TGCGCCAGCAGCCAAGATATTGGGGGGAGCTCCTACAATGAGCAGTTCTTC CASSQDIGGSSYNEQFF
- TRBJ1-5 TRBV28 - TGTGCCAGCAGGTCTCCACAGGTCTATAGCAATCAGCCCCAGCATTTT CASRSPQVYSNQPQHF
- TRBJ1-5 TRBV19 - TGTGCCAGTAGTACCGGGTGGGACATTAATCAGCCCCAGCATTTT CASSTGWDINQPQHF
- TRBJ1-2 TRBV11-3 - TGTGCCAGCAGCCTTTTGGACCCGGCATACAGGGCGGATTATGGCTACACCTTC CASSLLDPAYRADYGYTF
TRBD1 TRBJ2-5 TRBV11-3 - TGTGCCAGCAGCATGGACAGGGTCCAAGAGACCCAGTACTTC CASSMDRVQETQYF
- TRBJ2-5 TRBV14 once TGTGCCATCAGCAACCGGGCCCGGCCAGAGACCCAGTACTTC CAISNRARPETQYF
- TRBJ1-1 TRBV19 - TGTGCCAGTAGAGCCCAGGGGAACACTGAAGCTTTCTTT CASRAQGNTEAFF
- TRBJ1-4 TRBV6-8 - TGTGCCAGCAGTTACTCGGGGGCGAATAATGAAAAACTGTTTTTT CASSYSGANNEKLFF
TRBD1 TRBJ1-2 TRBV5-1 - TGCGCCAGCAGCGGAGGACAGGGTGGGGTTGATGGCTACACCTTC CASSGGQGGVDGYTF
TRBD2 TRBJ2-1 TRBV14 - TGTGCCAGCAGCCCCCTCTCGCGGGGGGCGGTTGAGCAGTTCTTC CASSPLSRGAVEQFF
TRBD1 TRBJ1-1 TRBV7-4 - TGTGCCAGCAGCCAGTTGGACAGGGTGAGCACTGAAGCTTTCTTT CASSQLDRVSTEAFF
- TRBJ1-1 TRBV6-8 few TGTGCCAGCAGGGACCTGGGCCCTATAAACACTGAAGCTTTCTTT CASRDLGPINTEAFF
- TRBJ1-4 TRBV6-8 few TGTGCCAGCAGTTACTTTCTTCGTGAAAAACTGTTTTTT CASSYFLREKLFF
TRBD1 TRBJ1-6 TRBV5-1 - TGCGCCAGCAGCTTTACCCCAGGGGGAAGAACAGATAATTCACCCCTCCACTTT CASSFTPGGRTDNSPLHF
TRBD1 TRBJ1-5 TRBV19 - TGTGCCAGTAGGGGGACAGGGGGTCAGCCCCAGCATTTT CASRGTGGQPQHF
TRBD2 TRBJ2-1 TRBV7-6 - TGTGCCAGCAGCTTACGACTAGCGGGGGGCCAATACAATGAGCAGTTCTTC CASSLRLAGGQYNEQFF
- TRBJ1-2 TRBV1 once TGCGCCAGCAGCCCAGGAACTACAGGGGGAATCTATGGCTACACCTTC CASSPGTTGGIYGYTF
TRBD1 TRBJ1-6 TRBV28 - TGTGCCAGCAGCGCGACAGGGGGCAAGGGGTCACCCCTCCACTTT CASSATGGKGSPLHF
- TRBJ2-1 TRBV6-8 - TGTGCCAGCAGTGCTCTTCCGAGCTACCCGAATGAGCAGTTCTTC CASSALPSYPNEQFF
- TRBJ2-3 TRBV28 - TGTGCCAGCAGTTCGCCGGGTAACACAGATACGCAGTATTTT CASSSPGNTDTQYF
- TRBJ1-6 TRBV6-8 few TGTGCCATCAAAGAAGACAGCTCCTATAATTCACCCCTCCACTTT CAIKEDSSYNSPLHF
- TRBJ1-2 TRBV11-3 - TGTGCCAGCAGCTTAGGACAGCGGTATGGAGATGGCTACACCTTC CASSLGQRYGDGYTF
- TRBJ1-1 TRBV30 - TGTGCCTGGAGGGCCACAGTTCCGACTGAAGCTTTCTTT CAWRATVPTEAFF
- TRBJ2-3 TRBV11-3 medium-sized TGTGCCAGCAGCTCCCAGGCGGGGGCGGGAGATACGCAGTATTTT CASSSQAGAGDTQYF
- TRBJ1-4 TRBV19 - TGTGCCAGTAGTATCCGTCGGACCGCGAACTTTAATGAAAAACTGTTTTTT CASSIRRTANFNEKLFF
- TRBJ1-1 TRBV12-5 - TGTGCCAGCCGCTCAGACGGTGAAGCTTTCTTT CASRSDGEAFF
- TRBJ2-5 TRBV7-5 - TGTGCCAGCAGCTTATTAGGTGGACCAAAAGAGACCCAGTACTTC CASSLLGGPKETQYF
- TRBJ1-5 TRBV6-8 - TGTGCCAGCAGTTCCAGCAAACAAGTCGGTGGCAATCAGCCCCAGCATTTT CASSSSKQVGGNQPQHF
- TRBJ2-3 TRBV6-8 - TGTGCCAGCAGTTTTCGGGGGAGCACAGATACGCAGTATTTT CASSFRGSTDTQYF
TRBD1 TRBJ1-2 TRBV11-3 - TGTGCCAGCACCATTATCCTTGGGGACAGATATGGCTACACCTTC CASTIILGDRYGYTF
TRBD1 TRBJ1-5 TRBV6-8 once TGTGCCAGCAGCACCTTGACAGGGAGGGGCAATCAGCCCCAGCATTTT CASSTLTGRGNQPQHF
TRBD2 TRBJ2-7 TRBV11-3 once TGTGCCAGCAGCTCGACTAGCTTCGTCTACGAGCAGTACTTC CASSSTSFVYEQYF
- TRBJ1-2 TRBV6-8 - TGTGCCAGCAGTCCACCTGGGGGAACTCGGGGTGGCTACACCTTC CASSPPGGTRGGYTF
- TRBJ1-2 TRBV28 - TGTGCCAGCAGGAACGACAGGCCCTATGGCTACACCTTC CASRNDRPYGYTF
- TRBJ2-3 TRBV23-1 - TGCGCCAGCAGCCAAGAGCCGACTTCTCGGGGCACGCAGTATTTT CASSQEPTSRGTQYF
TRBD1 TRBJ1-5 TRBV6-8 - TGTGCCAGCAGTGACGGACAGGGGGCGCGGAATCAGCCCCAGCATTTT CASSDGQGARNQPQHF